The clone carrying this T cell receptor beta chain was seen a few times. Trimming took 4 bases from V and 3 from J, leaving 21 bases between them. Per the germline V gene, CDR1 is SNHLY and CDR2 is FYNNEI. The CDR3 contains 18 residues. Documented time point: pre-sensitization, week 0. Documented treatment: therapeutic diphenylcyclopropenone sensitization with weekly scalp DPC. Individual cDNA molecules had unique molecular identifiers attached to them by the library. MiXCR was run by TCRdb on the RACE reads, yielding one entry per CDR3 protein. The data contain fewer than 350,000 distinct CDR3 sequences, around 7% of them seen just once; the ten biggest clones take up 0.9% to 1.5%. The sample is drawn from a study of human T cells and chemical hapten exposure. Study-level information: The patients, most of them female, presented with alopecia areata, totalis or universalis.

The J gene is TRBJ1-4, the V gene TRBV2; no clear D. The sequencing used whole blood, collected in connection with sensitization to the hapten diphenylcyclopropenone (DPC). The TCR comes from a man aged 18-30 years with alopecia areata. Some clones in this sample may be carry-over from other donors' samples. CDR3 bases: TGTGCCAGCAGTGGTTCTCATTTGCTTAATACGGCTAATGAAAAACTGTTTTTT. Encoded protein: CASSGSHLLNTANEKLFF.